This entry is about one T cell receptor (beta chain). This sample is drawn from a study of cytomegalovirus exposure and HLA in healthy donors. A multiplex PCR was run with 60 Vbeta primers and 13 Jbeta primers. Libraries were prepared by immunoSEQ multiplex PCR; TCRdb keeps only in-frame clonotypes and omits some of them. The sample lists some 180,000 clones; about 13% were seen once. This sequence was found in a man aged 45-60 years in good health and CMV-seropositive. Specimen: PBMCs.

The CDR3 DNA reads as TGTGCCAGCAGGCTGACTCTAGCGGCAGATACGCAGTATTTT. Translated, it gives CASRLTLAADTQYF. The V and J genes are TRBV6-6 and TRBJ2-3; 7 bases agree with TRBD2. This CDR3 region has 14 residues. Germline values: CDR1 MNHNY, CDR2 SVGAGI (reference sequence). V dropped 6 bases and J dropped 4; count of bases not matched to a gene: 7.